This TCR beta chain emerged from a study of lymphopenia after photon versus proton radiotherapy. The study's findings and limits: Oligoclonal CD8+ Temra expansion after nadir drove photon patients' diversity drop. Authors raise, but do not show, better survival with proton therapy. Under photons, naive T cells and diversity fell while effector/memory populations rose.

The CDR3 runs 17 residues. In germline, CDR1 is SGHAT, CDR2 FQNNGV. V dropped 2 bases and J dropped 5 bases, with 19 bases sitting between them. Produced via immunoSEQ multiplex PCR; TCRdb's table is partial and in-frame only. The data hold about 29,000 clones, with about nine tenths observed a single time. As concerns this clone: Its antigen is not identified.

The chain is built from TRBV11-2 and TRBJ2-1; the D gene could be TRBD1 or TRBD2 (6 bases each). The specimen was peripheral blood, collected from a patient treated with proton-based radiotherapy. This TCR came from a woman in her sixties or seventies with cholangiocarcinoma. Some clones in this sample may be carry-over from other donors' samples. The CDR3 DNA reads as TGTGCCAGCAGCTTATGGGTCGGTCTAGGGGGGCACAATGAGCAGTTCTTC. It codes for CASSLWVGLGGHNEQFF.